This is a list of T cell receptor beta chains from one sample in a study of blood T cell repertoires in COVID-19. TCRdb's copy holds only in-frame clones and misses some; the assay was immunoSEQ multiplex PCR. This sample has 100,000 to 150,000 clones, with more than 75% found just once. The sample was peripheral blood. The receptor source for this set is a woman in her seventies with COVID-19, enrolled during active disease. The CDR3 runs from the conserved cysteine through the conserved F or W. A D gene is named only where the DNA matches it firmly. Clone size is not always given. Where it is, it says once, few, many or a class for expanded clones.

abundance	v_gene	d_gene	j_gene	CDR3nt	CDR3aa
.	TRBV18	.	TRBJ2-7	TGTGCCAGCTCACCAACCAGGGGCGGCTCCTACGAGCAGTACTTC	CASSPTRGGSYEQYF
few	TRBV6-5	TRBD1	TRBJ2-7	TGTGCCAGCAGTACCGACAGGGGGATCTCCTACGAGCAGTACTTC	CASSTDRGISYEQYF
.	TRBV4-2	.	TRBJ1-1	TGTGCCAGCAGCCGCCTGGGAGAAACTGAAGCTTTCTTT	CASSRLGETEAFF
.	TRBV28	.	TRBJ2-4	TGTGCCAGCAGTTTATATGGGTTCGGGGATCCAGCCAAAAACATTCAGTACTTC	CASSLYGFGDPAKNIQYF
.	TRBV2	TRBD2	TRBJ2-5	TGTGCCAGCAGTGTCCCTGCGGGGGGTGGGGAGACCCAGTACTTC	CASSVPAGGGETQYF
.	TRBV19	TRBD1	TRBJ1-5	TGTGCCAGCGGACAGGGAAGCAATCAGCCCCAGCATTTT	CASGQGSNQPQHF
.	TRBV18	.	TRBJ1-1	TGTGCCAGCTCACCAGGGCGGCTAGCCCCTTCCTCAATGAACACTGAAGCTTTCTTT	CASSPGRLAPSSMNTEAFF
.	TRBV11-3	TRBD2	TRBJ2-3	TGTGCCAGCAGCACGGTAGCGGGAGCAGATACGCAGTATTTT	CASSTVAGADTQYF
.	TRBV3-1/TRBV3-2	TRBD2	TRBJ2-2	TGTGCCAGCAGTCCTATCCGACTAGCGGGCCCTGGAGCCGGGGAGCTGTTTTTT	CASSPIRLAGPGAGELFF
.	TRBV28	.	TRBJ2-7	TGTGCCAGCAGCCTCAGGGACGAGCAGTACTTC	CASSLRDEQYF
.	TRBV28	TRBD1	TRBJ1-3	TGTGCCAGCAGTCCCGGATCAAAGGGGGCTTCGGACACCATATATTTT	CASSPGSKGASDTIYF
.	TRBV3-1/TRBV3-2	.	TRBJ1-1	TGTGCCAGCAGCCAAGATCGGTTGCAGGGGAACACTGAAGCTTTCTTT	CASSQDRLQGNTEAFF